What follows are 27 T cell receptor beta chains derived from one specimen sequenced in a study of neoadjuvant anti-PD-1 for oral cavity cancer (dated by TCRdb to the early 2020s). This specimen's time point label, per the study, means: after neoadjuvant nivolumab, at surgical resection. The library came from the immunoSEQ multiplex PCR assay. The source is immuneACCESS, and TCRdb retained only in-frame sequences with V and J called. Part of the clones is not carried over; for the studies checked, unresolved V genes explain less than half of this, and the remainder is unexplained. This sample has over 7,500 clones in its table, and about 69% of those were observed once. The ten largest make up under 5% of the sample. The sample consisted of PBMCs, taken after nivolumab (anti-PD-1) treatment. The origin of the receptors is a person aged 35-80 years with oral cavity squamous cell carcinoma.

This rearrangement joins TRBV6-6 to TRBJ1-2; a weak D match, TRBD1 (6 bases). The germline CDR1 and CDR2 sequences are MNHNY and SVGAGI (reference sequence). CDR3 length: 11 residues. Between the trimmed V and J ends, which lost 11 bases and 8 bases, there was a span of 15 bases. The CDR3 protein is CASSSGGGYTF. CDR3 DNA: TGTGCCTCTTCCTCTGGGGGCGGCTACACCTTC.

This clone was seen only a few times. This chain joins TRBV28 and TRBJ2-2; 8 nucleotides align to TRBD2. The germline gives CDR1 MDHEN, CDR2 SYDVKM. With V trimmed by 7 bases and J by 0 bases, 4 bases remained unmatched. This CDR3 is built from 15 residues. The CDR3 is CASILSGANTGELFF. DNA of the CDR3: TGTGCCAGCATCCTTAGCGGGGCGAACACCGGGGAGCTGTTTTTT.

There are a few counts of this clone. The chain is built from TRBV6-1 and TRBJ2-7, with D hard to call. In germline, CDR1 is MNHNS, CDR2 SASEGT. CDR3 length: 17 amino acids. V shed 0 bases and J shed 3 bases, with 18 bases lying between them. This chain's CDR3 is CASSEALRSGVNYEQYF. The CDR3 nucleotides are TGTGCCAGCAGTGAAGCGCTTCGGTCAGGCGTCAACTACGAGCAGTACTTC.

This clone was seen once. The genes are TRBV18 and TRBJ1-6; D remains ambiguous. Trimming left V 6 bases short and J 8 bases short, with 14 bases between. This CDR3 region has 14 residues. Looked up from germline, CDR1 is KGHSH and CDR2 is LQKENI. CDR3 DNA: TGTGCCAGCTCCCCGGGGAGGACCGATTCACCCCTCCACTTT. Its protein product is CASSPGRTDSPLHF.

The chain carries TRBV28 and TRBJ1-2; D unresolved. This CDR3 spans 14 amino acids. V was trimmed by 6 bases and J by 5 bases, leaving 16 bases between them. The germline V gene has CDR1 MDHEN and CDR2 SYDVKM. The CDR3 DNA sequence: TGTGCCAGCAGAATTGCGGGGTCGACTTATGGCTACACCTTC. This gives the protein CASRIAGSTYGYTF.

J is TRBJ2-5 and V is TRBV6-1; D gene ambiguous. Trimming took 8 bases from V and 2 from J, leaving 15 bases between them. The germline CDR1 and CDR2 sequences are MNHNS and SASEGT. The CDR3 consists of 14 residues. CDR3 amino acids: CASHSRIYQETQYF. The CDR3 bases are TGTGCCAGCCATTCCAGGATATATCAAGAGACCCAGTACTTC.

This chain connects TRBV10-2 to TRBJ2-7; TRBD2 is a possible D gene (6 bases). CDR3 size: 14 residues. CDR1 is WSHSY, CDR2 SAAADI, per germline. V gave up 5 bases and J gave up 0 bases, with 11 bases separating them. CDR3 residues: CASSSGLSSYEQYF. The CDR3, as DNA: TGCGCCAGCAGTAGCGGGCTTAGCTCCTACGAGCAGTACTTC.

This clone was observed a few times. This sequence joins TRBV6-1 and TRBJ2-1; 10 bases match TRBD2. Germline trimming cut 7 bases from V and 3 bases from J; bases unmatched to any gene: 3. Germline-derived CDR1 and CDR2 are MNHNS and SASEGT. The CDR3 runs to 14 residues. As DNA, the CDR3 is TGTGCCAGCACTACTAGCGGGATCTACAATGAGCAGTTCTTC. The encoded protein is CASTTSGIYNEQFF.

This chain uses TRBV5-1 with TRBJ2-6, with D perhaps matching TRBD1 (6 bases). Germline CDR1 reads SGHRS; CDR2 reads YFSETQ. The CDR3 sequence is 22 residues long. Deletions cut 4 bases from V and 2 bases from J, with 31 bases between. This CDR3 is CASSPRDIYRVHIPPGANVLTF. DNA of the CDR3: TGCGCCAGCAGCCCAAGAGACATATACAGGGTCCATATACCCCCTGGGGCCAACGTCCTGACTTTC.

This clone was picked up one time. V gene TRBV6-6 combines with J gene TRBJ2-1; TRBD2 aligns across 7 bases. This CDR3 has 14 amino acids. J lost 1 base, V lost 6 bases, and 3 bases had no gene match. The germline V gene has CDR1 MNHNY and CDR2 SVGAGI (reference sequence). The CDR3 DNA follows: TGTGCCAGCAGGGGGGGGGATTCCTACAATGAGCAGTTCTTC. It translates to CASRGGDSYNEQFF.

Only a few counts were recorded for this clone. The chain couples TRBV11-2 to TRBJ2-2; perhaps TRBD1 as D (6 bases). CDR3 length: 13 residues. The V gene lost 5 bases and the J gene lost 3 bases, with 7 bases spanning the gap. CDR1 is SGHAT, CDR2 FQNNGV, per germline. The CDR3 sequence is CASSRTDTGELFF. CDR3 DNA sequence: TGTGCCAGCAGCCGGACAGACACCGGGGAGCTGTTTTTT.

This chain uses TRBV19 with TRBJ2-3; D gene uncertain. CDR3 length equals 13 residues. Germline CDR1 is LNHDA and CDR2 is SQIVND (reference sequence). The V end was cut by 11 bases, the J end by 4 bases, with 16 bases between. The CDR3 region is CAVARPPSDTQYF. The DNA for the CDR3 is TGTGCCGTGGCTAGGCCGCCGTCAGATACGCAGTATTTT.

The chain carries TRBV9 and TRBJ2-1; 14 nucleotides align to TRBD2. The CDR3 spans 19 residues. The V segment lost 0 bases and the J segment 0 bases; nucleotides outside the gene matches: 5. Germline lookup yields CDR1 SGDLS and CDR2 YYNGEE. CDR3 loop: CASSVAGTSGRISYNEQFF. CDR3 nucleotide sequence: TGTGCCAGCAGCGTAGCTGGGACTAGCGGGAGAATCTCCTACAATGAGCAGTTCTTC. The complete variable domain, with remaining parts taken from reference TRBV9 and TRBJ2-1, reads DSGVTQTPKHLITATGQRVTLRCSPRSGDLSVYWYQQSLDQGLQFLIQYYNGEERAKGNILERFSAQQFPDLHSELNLSSLELGDSALYFCASSVAGTSGRISYNEQFFGPGTRLTVL.

The chain uses TRBV27 and TRBJ1-5, with 7 nucleotides matching TRBD1. CDR3 length equals 15 residues. Per germline, CDR1 MNHEY and CDR2 SMNVEV (reference sequence). V trimming: 3 bases; J trimming: 0 bases; junction bases outside the gene matches: 2. The CDR3 reads CASSLGQTSNQPQHF. CDR3 coding DNA: TGTGCCAGCAGTTTGGGACAGACTAGCAATCAGCCCCAGCATTTT.

The CDR3 sequence: CAWNRGTNEKLFF. CDR3 bases: TGTGCCTGGAATCGGGGCACGAATGAAAAACTGTTTTTT. The rearrangement joins TRBV30 to TRBJ1-4, with D perhaps matching TRBD1 (5 bases). CDR3 length equals 13 residues. Germline V gene data show CDR1 as GTSNPN and CDR2 as SVGIG (reference sequence). V was trimmed by 4 bases and J by 5 bases, leaving 11 bases between them.

The rearrangement uses TRBV6-1 and TRBJ1-2, with TRBD1 as a possible D gene (6 bases). Germline values: CDR1 MNHNS, CDR2 SASEGT. The germline V and J ends were trimmed by 5 bases and 4 bases, with 14 bases remaining between them. The CDR3 covers 14 residues. The CDR3 sequence is CASSSSGGSYGYTF. CDR3 bases: TGTGCCAGCAGTTCCAGTGGGGGCTCCTATGGCTACACCTTC.

This sequence joins TRBV5-1 and TRBJ2-7; either TRBD1 or TRBD2 may fit D (5 bases each). The CDR3 is 11 amino acids. V dropped 7 bases and J dropped 2 bases, with 7 bases sitting between them. Germline CDR1 and CDR2: SGHRS and YFSETQ. The CDR3 sequence is CASGDPYEQYF. The CDR3 DNA sequence: TGCGCCAGCGGGGACCCCTACGAGCAGTACTTC.

The chain recombines TRBV6-5 with TRBJ1-5; D possibly corresponds to TRBD1 (5 bases). The CDR3 is 15 amino acids. Germline CDR1 is MNHEY and CDR2 is SVGAGI. V dropped 5 bases and J dropped 0 bases, with 11 bases sitting between them. The CDR3 DNA reads as TGTGCCAGCAGTCGACAGCCTTATAGCAATCAGCCCCAGCATTTT. Translating it yields CASSRQPYSNQPQHF.

This clone was recorded a few times. The chain combines TRBV6-1 with TRBJ2-7; 7 nucleotides match TRBD2. V gave up 7 bases and J gave up 4 bases; unmatched junction bases: 7. The CDR3 has 13 residues. The germline V gene has CDR1 MNHNS and CDR2 SASEGT. The CDR3 sequence is CASTRGFNYEQYF. CDR3 nucleotide sequence: TGTGCCAGCACGCGGGGGTTTAATTACGAGCAGTACTTC.

V usage is TRBV5-1 and J usage is TRBJ1-4; a possible D gene is TRBD1 (6 bases). Germline lookup yields CDR1 SGHRS and CDR2 YFSETQ. V was trimmed by 4 bases and J by 5 bases, leaving 12 bases between them. The CDR3 is made up of 14 amino acids. The CDR3 is CASSRSGGNEKLFF. In DNA, the CDR3 is TGCGCCAGCAGCCGTTCCGGGGGCAATGAAAAACTGTTTTTT.

V usage is TRBV30 and J usage is TRBJ1-4; D is ambiguous. The germline V and J ends were trimmed by 0 bases and 3 bases, with 11 bases remaining between them. The CDR3 runs 15 residues. Germline V gene data show CDR1 as GTSNPN and CDR2 as SVGIG (reference sequence). This CDR3 is CAWSVRKGPNEKLFF. The CDR3 DNA reads TGTGCCTGGAGTGTACGGAAAGGACCTAATGAAAAACTGTTTTTT. Based on the CDR3 plus reference TRBV30 and TRBJ1-4, the full variable domain is SQTIHQWPATLVQPVGSPLSLECTVEGTSNPNLYWYRQAAGRGLQLLFYSVGIGQISSEVPQNLSASRPQDRQFILSSKKLLLSDSGFYLCAWSVRKGPNEKLFFGSGTQLSVL.

This clone was counted only a few times. The chain has TRBV7-6 and TRBJ1-1; 8 bases agree with TRBD1. Germline lookup yields CDR1 SGHVS and CDR2 FNYEAQ. V trimming: 2 bases; J trimming: 6 bases; junction bases outside the gene matches: 11. This CDR3 spans 16 amino acids. CDR3 sequence reads: CASSLFPQGADPEAFF. As DNA, the CDR3 is TGTGCCAGCAGCTTATTCCCCCAGGGGGCTGACCCTGAAGCTTTCTTT.

This clone was observed a single time. The chain joins TRBV19 to TRBJ2-1, with TRBD2 matching over 10 bases. The ends lost 5 bases at V and 7 bases at J; junction bases unmatched: 5. CDR1 is LNHDA, CDR2 SQIVND, per germline (reference sequence). This CDR3 comprises 14 residues. The CDR3 is CASSERGGRNEQFF. CDR3 DNA sequence: TGTGCCAGTAGTGAGCGGGGGGGCCGGAATGAGCAGTTCTTC. Full variable domain (missing parts from reference TRBV19 and TRBJ2-1): DGGITQSPKYLFRKEGQNVTLSCEQNLNHDAMYWYRQDPGQGLRLIYYSQIVNDFQKGDIAEGYSVSREKKESFPLTVTSAQKNPTAFYLCASSERGGRNEQFFGPGTRLTVL.

The chain is built from TRBV6-1 and TRBJ1-5, with no clear D. The germline gives CDR1 MNHNS, CDR2 SASEGT. Trimming took 5 bases from V and 9 from J, leaving 11 bases between them. This CDR3 is built from 12 residues. Written as DNA, the CDR3 is TGTGCCAGCAGTACCATGAATGGGCCCCAGCATTTT. This translates into CASSTMNGPQHF.

This rearrangement joins TRBV4-2 to TRBJ1-1, with TRBD1 matching 7 bases. J lost 0 bases, V lost 3 bases, and 7 bases had no gene match. This CDR3 has 16 residues. CDR1 is LGHNA and CDR2 is YNFKEQ in the germline V gene. CDR3 sequence (DNA): TGTGCCAGCAGCCAGGGACAGATGCTCATGAACACTGAAGCTTTCTTT. Translation gives CASSQGQMLMNTEAFF.

This clone showed up just a few times. The V and J genes are TRBV13 and TRBJ2-2; 11 bases line up with TRBD2. The germline V gene has CDR1 PRHDT and CDR2 FYEKMQ (reference sequence). Trimming cost V 6 bases and J 5 bases; bases outside gene matches: 5. CDR3 length equals 15 residues. CDR3 in DNA: TGTGCCAGCAGGGCGGGACTAGCGGTAACCGGGGAGCTGTTTTTT. It translates to CASRAGLAVTGELFF.

This clone was observed a handful of times. The rearrangement uses TRBV5-1 and TRBJ1-2; 10 positions match TRBD1. The CDR3 has 14 residues. The V segment lost 5 bases and the J segment 6 bases; nucleotides outside the gene matches: 7. CDR1 SGHRS and CDR2 YFSETQ come from the germline V gene. The DNA for the CDR3 is TGCGCCAGCAGTTGGGACAGGGGCGGGAATGGCTACACCTTC. It translates to CASSWDRGGNGYTF.